This is a list of T cell receptor beta chains from one sample in a study of blood T cell repertoires in COVID-19. Sequencing was performed with immunoSEQ multiplex PCR; in TCRdb, only in-frame clones are kept and a portion is missing. Of approximately 99,000 clones listed, approximately 85% were seen once; the top ten hold roughly 2.5%. Specimen: peripheral blood. The receptors shown here come from a human donor in a cohort sampled during active COVID-19. Each CDR3 is given with its conserved first and last residue. A D gene is named only where the DNA matches it firmly. Rows give clone size only sometimes, using once, few, many, or a class for an expanded clone.

NA | TRBJ2-1 | TRBV3-1/TRBV3-2 | NA | 15 | TGTGCCAGCGGAGCCATGAGTGGATTTGGAAATGAGCAGTTCTTC | CASGAMSGFGNEQFF
NA | TRBJ2-2 | TRBV5-4 | NA | 18 | TGTGCCAGCAGCTTGGCCCTGGGGGCGGGAGCGAACACCGGGGAGCTGTTTTTT | CASSLALGAGANTGELFF
TRBD2 | TRBJ2-1 | TRBV15 | NA | 18 | TGTGCCACCAGCAGAGATAGGACTAGCGGGGATTCCTACAATGAGCAGTTCTTC | CATSRDRTSGDSYNEQFF
NA | TRBJ1-5 | TRBV27 | NA | 16 | TGTGCCAGCAGTTTAAATGGTAGGAGAAGCAATCAGCCCCAGCATTTT | CASSLNGRRSNQPQHF
TRBD2 | TRBJ2-5 | TRBV18 | NA | 18 | TGTGCCAGCTCACCCCGACTAGCGGGAGAACGTCCCGGGGAGACCCAGTACTTC | CASSPRLAGERPGETQYF
NA | TRBJ1-1 | TRBV5-6 | once | 12 | TGTGCCAGCAGCCTTACAGGTGCGGAAGCTTTCTTT | CASSLTGAEAFF
TRBD2 | TRBJ2-2 | TRBV7-2 | NA | 15 | TGTGCCAGCAGCCTCGGGACTAGCGGGACCGGGGAGCTGTTTTTT | CASSLGTSGTGELFF
TRBD2 | TRBJ2-3 | TRBV3-1/TRBV3-2 | NA | 16 | TGTGCCAGCAGCCCACCCATGGGCGGGAGCGCAGATACGCAGTATTTT | CASSPPMGGSADTQYF
TRBD1 | TRBJ1-6 | TRBV7-2 | NA | 14 | TGTGCCAGCATGAAGGGACAGGGAAATTCACCCCTCCACTTT | CASMKGQGNSPLHF
TRBD1 | TRBJ1-5 | TRBV7-2 | NA | 14 | TGTGCCAGCAGCAAAGGGGGCTACCAGCAGCCCCAGCATTTT | CASSKGGYQQPQHF
TRBD1 | TRBJ2-4 | TRBV18 | once | 15 | TGTGCCAGCTCATCTGACCGGGACAGTAGAAACATTCAGTACTTC | CASSSDRDSRNIQYF
NA | TRBJ1-1 | TRBV9 | NA | 14 | TGTGCCAGCAGCGTAGGCCTATCAGGAACTGAAGCTTTCTTT | CASSVGLSGTEAFF
TRBD2 | TRBJ2-1 | TRBV19 | NA | 18 | TGTGCCAGTAGTATAGATACTAGCGGGGGGATCTCCTACAATGAGCAGTTCTTC | CASSIDTSGGISYNEQFF
NA | TRBJ2-7 | TRBV12-5 | NA | 14 | TGTGCTAGTGGTACAGGGTCCTTGTCCTACGAGCAGTACTTC | CASGTGSLSYEQYF
NA | TRBJ2-6 | TRBV27 | NA | 14 | TGTGCCAGCAGTTACGGCTCTGGGGCCAACGTCCTGACTTTC | CASSYGSGANVLTF
TRBD1 | TRBJ2-7 | TRBV6-5 | NA | 14 | TGTGCCAGCAGGATTAGGGACAGTACCTACGAGCAGTACTTC | CASRIRDSTYEQYF
TRBD1 | TRBJ1-4 | TRBV25-1 | few | 16 | TGTGCCAGCAGTGACCCACAGGGGATGGAACTTGAAAAACTGTTTTTT | CASSDPQGMELEKLFF
TRBD1 | TRBJ1-5 | TRBV11-2 | NA | 14 | TGTGCCAGCAGCCGACAGGGGGGGAAACAGCCCCAGCATTTT | CASSRQGGKQPQHF
NA | TRBJ2-2 | TRBV24-1 | NA | 14 | TGTGCCACCAGGGCCGGGACGAACACCGGGGAGCTGTTTTTT | CATRAGTNTGELFF
TRBD2 | TRBJ2-5 | TRBV3-1/TRBV3-2 | NA | 17 | TGTGCCAGCAGCCAAGGGATAAGCGGGGGGGCGGGAGAGACCCAGTACTTC | CASSQGISGGAGETQYF
NA | TRBJ2-1 | TRBV21-1 | NA | 20 | TGTGCCAGCAGCCCTGGGTCGGGACTAGCGGGAGGGGAACACTACAATGAGCAGTTCTTC | CASSPGSGLAGGEHYNEQFF
TRBD2 | TRBJ2-1 | TRBV7-9 | NA | 19 | TGTGCCAGCAGCTACCCCTATCGGACTAGCGGGGACTCCTACAATGAGCAGTTCTTC | CASSYPYRTSGDSYNEQFF
TRBD1 | TRBJ1-4 | TRBV4-1 | NA | 17 | TGCGCCAGCAGCCATCCTCCGACAGGGGATCCCAATGAAAAACTGTTTTTT | CASSHPPTGDPNEKLFF
TRBD1 | TRBJ1-2 | TRBV25-1 | NA | 14 | TGTGCCAGCAGTGAATTCACAGGGGTGGATGGCTACACCTTC | CASSEFTGVDGYTF
NA | TRBJ2-3 | TRBV27 | NA | 15 | TGTGCCAGCAGTTCCCGGACTACCTACACAGATACGCAGTATTTT | CASSSRTTYTDTQYF
NA | TRBJ1-2 | TRBV11-2 | NA | 16 | TGTGCCAGCAGCTTAAATGTGGGCAGGGCCAACTATGGCTACACCTTC | CASSLNVGRANYGYTF
TRBD1 | TRBJ1-4 | TRBV7-3 | NA | 14 | TGTGCCAGCAGCGCTCAACCGGGACAGGGAAGACTGTTTTTT | CASSAQPGQGRLFF
TRBD1 | TRBJ2-5 | TRBV7-9 | once | 17 | TGTGCCAGCAGCTTAGCCCGTACAGGGGGCCGGGGGGAGACCCAGTACTTC | CASSLARTGGRGETQYF
NA | TRBJ1-4 | TRBV27 | NA | 16 | TGTGCCAGCAGTTCATCACTACTGACCTATAATGAAAAACTGTTTTTT | CASSSSLLTYNEKLFF
TRBD1 | TRBJ2-5 | TRBV11-3 | NA | 14 | TGTGCCAGCAGCCCCGGGACAGCCCAAGAGACCCAGTACTTC | CASSPGTAQETQYF
TRBD1 | TRBJ1-3 | TRBV9 | NA | 15 | TGTGCCAGCAGCTCGAGTCAGGGGGCAGGAAACACCATATATTTT | CASSSSQGAGNTIYF
NA | TRBJ1-1 | TRBV11-2 | NA | 13 | TGTGCCAGCAGCTTATCCAGGAACACTGAAGCTTTCTTT | CASSLSRNTEAFF
NA | TRBJ1-5 | TRBV27 | NA | 15 | TGTGCCAGCAAATTAGGGGGAGAAAGTAATCAGCCCCAGCATTTT | CASKLGGESNQPQHF
TRBD2 | TRBJ2-1 | TRBV9 | NA | 16 | TGTGCCAGCAGCGTGGGACTAGCGGAGGCCTACAATGAGCAGTTCTTC | CASSVGLAEAYNEQFF
NA | TRBJ2-5 | TRBV3-1/TRBV3-2 | NA | 15 | TGTGCCAGCAGCTTTAGGAGCGGTGGCGGAGAGACCCAGTACTTC | CASSFRSGGGETQYF
NA | TRBJ1-1 | TRBV4-2 | NA | 11 | TGTGCCAGCAGCCGGGGAGCTGAAGCTTTCTTT | CASSRGAEAFF
NA | TRBJ2-7 | TRBV5-6 | few | 14 | TGTGCCAGCAGTTACAGGGAGGGGACGCGGGAGCAGTACTTC | CASSYREGTREQYF
NA | TRBJ1-1 | TRBV6-5 | NA | 13 | TGTGCCAGCCCTAGTTCCCACTGGACTGAAGCTTTCTTT | CASPSSHWTEAFF
NA | TRBJ2-7 | TRBV24-1 | NA | 14 | TGTGCCACCAGTGGGAGTTATCAATGGAGCGAGCAGTACTTC | CATSGSYQWSEQYF
TRBD1 | TRBJ1-1 | TRBV7-3 | NA | 15 | TGTGCCAGCAGCCCGGCAGGGGGCGAGAACACTGAAGCTTTCTTT | CASSPAGGENTEAFF
TRBD2 | TRBJ2-3 | TRBV9 | NA | 16 | TGTGCCAGCAGCGTAGAGGGAGGGGATGAACGAGATACGCAGTATTTT | CASSVEGGDERDTQYF
NA | TRBJ2-7 | TRBV19 | NA | 13 | TGTGCCAGTAGTATAAGCCCCTCCTACGAGCAGTACTTC | CASSISPSYEQYF
NA | TRBJ2-7 | TRBV19 | NA | 14 | TGTGCCAGTAGCCTCACAAGGAGCTCCTACGAGCAGTACTTC | CASSLTRSSYEQYF